This T cell receptor beta chain appears in the sequencing data of a study of molecular identifiers for immune sequencing clone quantification. Study-wide results and caveats: Jurkat TCR RNA from one cell was spiked into about 1 million naive cells, and it was reportedly detectable there.

The CDR3 is 15 residues long. V was trimmed by 3 bases and J by 2 bases, leaving 11 bases between them. Naive CD8 libraries came from around 18,000 to 910,000 sorted cells with 10%, 30% or 50% RNA. Sorted naive CD8 T cells were those defined as CD8+CD4-CCR7+CD45RA+. As previously described, bulk TCR libraries were made using listed TCR primers. TCRdb reanalysed the PCR reads using MiXCR and keeps one entry per CDR3 protein. The sample shows some 650,000 distinct CDR3 sequences, just under 20% of them seen only once. This clonotype was counted many times. Antigen: not known. This rearrangement joins TRBV12-3 or TRBV12-4 to TRBJ1-5, with D uncertain. Sequenced material: naive CD8+ T cells from blood, with Jurkat cell RNA spiked in. Subset in this sample: FACS-sorted CD8+CD4-CCR7+CD45RA+ naive T cells. The sequence derives from a human donor in good health. Some libraries in this study had Jurkat cell RNA spiked in. CDR3 sequence: CASSFTPLGNQPQHF. CDR3 nucleotide sequence: TGTGCCAGCAGTTTCACACCCTTGGGCAATCAGCCCCAGCATTTT.